The present T cell receptor beta chain was sequenced within a study of cytomegalovirus exposure and HLA in healthy donors. Findings and caveats of the study: V- and J-gene trimming of TCR beta was linked (in a later analysis) to a missense DCLRE1C variant. Reported performance of the classifier showed diagnosis of cytomegalovirus status with high specificity and sensitivity. Analysis performed later found 16,951 TCR beta sequences associated with HLA alleles at 0.05 false discovery rate. TRBV6-2, TRBV6-3 and other indistinguishable V segments were excluded.

Remarks on this clone: No antigen is known for it.

The CDR3 covers 13 residues. With 3 bases removed from V and 4 bases from J, the gap between germline ends came to 10 bases. Germline V gene lookup returns CDR1 MNHNS and CDR2 SASEGT. Amplification used 60 Vbeta primers and 13 Jbeta primers. Profiled with immunoSEQ multiplex PCR; TCRdb holds only in-frame clones, not every one. The profile shows 110,000 to 150,000 clones, 80% to 85% of them singletons. This TCR came from a female donor in good health and CMV-seronegative. The sequencing sample was made of PBMCs. The rearrangement links TRBV6-1 to TRBJ2-7, with D tentatively TRBD1 (6 bases). The CDR3, as DNA: TGTGCCAGCAGTGACACAGGGAAATACGAGCAGTACTTC. It translates to CASSDTGKYEQYF.